Given below is one T cell receptor beta chain in context. By positive magnetic bead selection, CD4+ and CD8+ cells were isolated, and their purity was checked by flow cytometry. This sample is drawn from a study of somatic mutations in cytotoxic T cells in rheumatoid arthritis. The CDR3 totals 14 residues. Germline V CDR1 and CDR2: SGHAT, FQNNGV. V was trimmed by 0 bases and J by 5 bases, leaving 11 bases between them. In the source study's methods: Published virus-specific TCRB sequences were rarely matched by patient CD8+ clones larger than 1%. Using immunoSEQ multiplex PCR, the repertoire was profiled, and TCRdb retains in-frame clones only, with some absent. V, J and clone size are taken as reported in that table, and D and trimming were inferred from the DNA itself. The sample holds 15,000 to 20,000 clones, 60% to 80% seen once.

This clonotype was obtained from an adult with rheumatoid arthritis. The sample comprised CD8+ T cells sorted from blood. This chain uses TRBV11-2 with TRBJ2-7; tentatively, D is TRBD2 (5 bases). The CDR3 loop is CASSLEAWENEQYF. For the CDR3, the DNA is TGTGCCAGCAGCTTAGAGGCTTGGGAGAACGAGCAGTACTTC.